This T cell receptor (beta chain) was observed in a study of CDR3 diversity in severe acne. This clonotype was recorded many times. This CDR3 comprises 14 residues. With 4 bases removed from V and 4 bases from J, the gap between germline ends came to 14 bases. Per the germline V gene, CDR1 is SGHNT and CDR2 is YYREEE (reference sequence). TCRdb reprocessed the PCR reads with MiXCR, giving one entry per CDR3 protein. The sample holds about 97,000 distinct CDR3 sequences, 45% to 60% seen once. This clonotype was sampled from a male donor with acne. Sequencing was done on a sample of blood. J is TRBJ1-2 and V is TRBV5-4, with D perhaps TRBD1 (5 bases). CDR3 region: CASSPFGTGYGYTF. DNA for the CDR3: TGTGCCAGCAGCCCATTCGGGACGGGCTATGGCTACACCTTC.